The rows below give T cell receptor beta chains drawn from one sample of a study of OX40 agonist ivuxolimab in advanced cancers. Some clones are missing from TCRdb's copy, which holds only in-frame ones; the method was immunoSEQ multiplex PCR. The table shows around 52,000 clones, with about 83% occurring only once. The sequencing used CD4+ or CD8+ T cells sorted from blood, collected in a trial of the OX40 agonist ivuxolimab. The receptors originated from an adult with an advanced solid tumor such as melanoma, head and neck, liver or kidney cancer. Each CDR3 is given with its conserved first and last residue. Fields, in order: D gene, J gene, V gene, clone size, CDR3 protein, CDR3 DNA. The D gene is left open where the match is weak. Clone sizes are given selectively: once, few, many, or a class where the clone is expanded.

>-|TRBJ1-1|TRBV6-6|-
CASSYGGQLNTEAFF
TGTGCCAGCAGTTACGGTGGACAGTTGAACACTGAAGCTTTCTTT
>-|TRBJ1-1|TRBV2|few
CASSEQVNTEAFF
TGTGCCAGCAGTGAACAGGTTAACACTGAAGCTTTCTTT
>-|TRBJ1-1|TRBV18|-
CASSPGASGTEAFF
TGTGCCAGCTCACCTGGCGCATCGGGAACTGAAGCTTTCTTT
>-|TRBJ1-4|TRBV6-5|-
CASSRGRGREKLFF
TGTGCCAGCAGCCGGGGCAGGGGTAGGGAAAAACTGTTTTTT
>-|TRBJ1-1|TRBV5-5|-
CASSFGRLVKAEAFF
TGTGCCAGCAGCTTCGGGCGGTTGGTTAAGGCTGAAGCTTTCTTT
>-|TRBJ2-5|TRBV5-4|-
CASSFEPGRSKETQYF
TGTGCCAGCAGCTTTGAACCGGGACGGAGTAAAGAGACCCAGTACTTC
>-|TRBJ1-4|TRBV18|-
CASSPTSGATNEKLFF
TGTGCCAGCTCACCAACCTCAGGGGCCACTAATGAAAAACTGTTTTTT
>TRBD1|TRBJ1-5|TRBV28|-
CASSDGGRGRQPQHF
TGTGCCAGCAGCGACGGGGGCAGGGGGAGGCAGCCCCAGCATTTT
>TRBD2|TRBJ2-1|TRBV7-2|-
CASSDPPLGSGSRNEQFF
TGTGCCAGCAGCGACCCCCCGTTGGGTAGCGGGAGTCGCAATGAGCAGTTCTTC
>-|TRBJ1-3|TRBV30|-
CAWSGNNRVSGNTIYF
TGTGCCTGGAGTGGGAATAACAGGGTATCAGGAAACACCATATATTTT
>-|TRBJ1-4|TRBV2|-
CASRWAVDNEKLFF
TGTGCCAGCCGGTGGGCGGTCGATAATGAAAAACTGTTTTTT
>-|TRBJ2-7|TRBV11-2|-
CASSLERGYLEQYF
TGTGCCAGCAGCTTAGAAAGGGGTTATCTCGAGCAGTACTTC
>-|TRBJ1-1|TRBV4-1|-
CASSQVGGRVRMAWTEAFF
TGCGCCAGCAGCCAAGTTGGGGGGAGGGTAAGGATGGCGTGGACTGAAGCTTTCTTT
>TRBD1|TRBJ1-4|TRBV30|-
CAWNGRDSGKLFF
TGTGCCTGGAATGGCCGGGACAGTGGTAAACTGTTTTTT
>-|TRBJ2-4|TRBV25-1|-
CASSAPEKPNIQYF
TGTGCCAGCAGCGCCCCGGAGAAGCCCAACATTCAGTACTTC
>TRBD1|TRBJ2-3|TRBV7-3|-
CASSEGQGAGADTQYF
TGTGCCAGCAGCGAGGGACAGGGGGCTGGGGCAGATACGCAGTATTTT
>TRBD1|TRBJ1-1|TRBV19|-
CASIPQGTNTEAFF
TGTGCCAGTATCCCACAGGGGACGAACACTGAAGCTTTCTTT
>-|TRBJ2-3|TRBV27|-
CASTWRGADTQYF
TGTGCCAGCACCTGGAGAGGGGCAGATACGCAGTATTTT
>TRBD1|TRBJ2-2|TRBV6-6|-
CASRRGQGTGELFF
TGTGCCAGCAGAAGGGGACAGGGGACCGGGGAGCTGTTTTTT
>-|TRBJ2-5|TRBV25-1|-
CASSRPQVGGETQYF
TGTGCCAGCAGCCGACCCCAGGTAGGGGGAGAGACCCAGTACTTC
>-|TRBJ1-1|TRBV5-4|-
CASSFIRGRDTEAFF
TGTGCCAGCAGCTTTATTAGGGGTCGGGACACTGAAGCTTTCTTT
>TRBD2|TRBJ2-5|TRBV9|-
CASSVDPPNPGLAGGIQETQYF
TGTGCCAGCAGCGTAGATCCCCCTAACCCGGGACTAGCGGGAGGGATACAAGAGACCCAGTACTTC
>-|TRBJ1-6|TRBV30|once
CAWSALMGPDSPLHF
TGTGCCTGGAGCGCCCTCATGGGGCCCGATTCACCCCTCCACTTT
>-|TRBJ1-1|TRBV6-9|-
CASSPTGNTEAFF
TGTGCCAGCAGCCCCACGGGGAACACTGAAGCTTTCTTT
>TRBD2|TRBJ2-3|TRBV5-1|-
CASSLIAGGIDTQYF
TGCGCCAGCAGCTTGATAGCGGGAGGGATAGATACGCAGTATTTT
>TRBD2|TRBJ2-5|TRBV5-1|-
CASSLATSGIQETQYF
TGCGCCAGCAGCTTGGCGACTAGCGGAATCCAAGAGACCCAGTACTTC
>-|TRBJ2-5|TRBV11-2|-
CASSPRGTSGETQYF
TGTGCCAGCAGCCCCAGAGGGACATCCGGAGAGACCCAGTACTTC
>TRBD1|TRBJ1-6|TRBV28|-
CASKYRDSGNSPLHF
TGTGCCAGCAAATATCGGGACAGTGGTAATTCACCCCTCCACTTT
>-|TRBJ2-2|TRBV4-1|few
CASSQLPRTGELFF
TGCGCCAGCAGCCAACTTCCACGGACCGGGGAGCTGTTTTTT
>-|TRBJ2-5|TRBV9|-
CASSVGPGRETQYF
TGTGCCAGCAGCGTAGGCCCAGGGAGGGAGACCCAGTACTTC
>TRBD2|TRBJ2-5|TRBV7-2|-
CASSLGLAGGHQETQYF
TGTGCCAGCAGCTTAGGGCTAGCGGGAGGGCACCAAGAGACCCAGTACTTC
>-|TRBJ2-3|TRBV6-5|-
CASRAGTQDDTQYF
TGTGCCAGCAGAGCCGGGACGCAGGACGATACGCAGTATTTT
>TRBD1|TRBJ1-4|TRBV18|-
CASSRQGPNEKLFF
TGTGCCAGCTCGCGACAGGGACCTAATGAAAAACTGTTTTTT